This T cell receptor (beta chain) was sequenced for a study of long-term antiretroviral therapy in people with HIV. CDR3 length: 14 residues. Germline-derived CDR1 and CDR2 are SQVTM and ANQGSEA. The V gene lost 1 base and the J gene lost 5 bases, with 14 bases spanning the gap. Survey level was the resolution at which the v3.0 immunoSEQ assay ran. Repertoires were generated with immunoSEQ multiplex PCR, while TCRdb's copy carries only in-frame clones and drops some. The sample includes about 22,000 clones, 65% to 80% seen only once; the top ten take roughly a tenth. The sample was unsorted PBMCs, taken 4.1 years after starting antiretroviral therapy. The TCR sequence derives from a middle-aged woman with HIV. This rearrangement joins TRBV29-1 to TRBJ2-5; the D is unclear. This CDR3 reads CSVEVGSSKETQYF. The CDR3 region has the DNA TGCAGCGTTGAAGTTGGATCCAGCAAGGAGACCCAGTACTTC.